This T cell receptor (beta chain) was retrieved from a study of cytomegalovirus exposure and HLA in healthy donors. Points from the study as a whole: Three CMV-associated chains proved CMV antigen-specific in vitro.

As concerns this clone: What it binds is not known.

Primers: 60 Vbeta forward and 13 Jbeta reverse. The repertoire was sequenced with immunoSEQ multiplex PCR; TCRdb's copy has only in-frame clones and lacks some. In the table there are under 150,000 clones, 55% to 80% of which are singletons. Input material: PBMCs. This TCR was sampled from a human donor in good health.

In DNA, the CDR3 is TGTGCCAGCAGCGTGGGACTGCCGAATGAAAAACTGTTTTTT. This encodes CASSVGLPNEKLFF. This chain links TRBV7-2 with TRBJ1-4, with TRBD1 as a possible D gene (5 bases). Deletions cut 5 bases from V and 5 bases from J, with 12 bases between. This CDR3 comprises 14 residues. The germline V gene has CDR1 SGHTA and CDR2 FQGNSA.